One T cell receptor (beta chain) is described in this entry. Using a J-beta primer mix together with a sample-barcoded 5' primer, a second PCR was run for about 7 to 12 cycles. TCRdb recomputed calls from the 5' RACE reads with MiXCR, one row per CDR3 protein. The data show more than 750,000 distinct CDR3 sequences, 29% seen once. This sample is part of a study of blood T cells in healthy people across ages. The germline V gene has CDR1 SGHRS and CDR2 YFSETQ. V lost 4 bases and J lost 4; bases outside the gene matches: 11. The CDR3 contains 16 residues. These records were also assigned to another study, of T cells of mothers and their children.

The source material was blood. The origin of this receptor is a middle-aged woman in good health. The chain recombines TRBV5-1 with TRBJ2-1; 7 bases are a match to TRBD1. The CDR3 is CASSDEKGGKYNEQFF. As DNA, the CDR3 is TGCGCCAGCAGCGACGAGAAAGGGGGCAAGTACAATGAGCAGTTCTTC. Complete variable domain (other parts from reference TRBV5-1 and TRBJ2-1): KAGVTQTPRYLIKTRGQQVTLSCSPISGHRSVSWYQQTPGQGLQFLFEYFSETQRNKGNFPGRFSGRQFSNSRSEMNVSTLELGDSALYLCASSDEKGGKYNEQFFGPGTRLTVL.